This TCR beta chain was observed in a study of shared clonotypes between healthy human individuals. Whole-study results and caveats: Rarefaction analysis demonstrated incomplete sorted-subset sequencing notwithstanding large depth. As a rule, naive subsets had a larger estimated richness than memory subsets.

CDR3 length: 14 residues. V was clipped by 0 bases and J by 7 bases, with 13 bases between them. Germline V gene sequence: CDR1 SGHRS, CDR2 YFSETQ. Points on this clone: Its antigen is not known.

Splitting of each subset's genomic DNA was done evenly across several immunoSEQ plates. Replicate PCRs from sorted subsets contained roughly 190 ng DNA, which is roughly 30,000 T cell genomes. The repertoire was sequenced with immunoSEQ multiplex PCR; TCRdb's copy has only in-frame clones and lacks some. The table lists 2,500,000 or so clones, more than 90% of them singletons. Sequenced: naive CD4+ T cells sorted from blood. Subset meaning: CD45RA+ positively selected. The sequence came from a man younger than 30 in good health. The rearrangement joins TRBV5-1 to TRBJ1-1; D ambiguous. CDR3 loop: CASSLDTIFLEAFF. DNA for the CDR3: TGCGCCAGCAGCTTGGACACAATCTTTCTTGAAGCTTTCTTT.